This is a list of T cell receptor beta chains from one sample in a study of response to subunit inactivated influenza vaccine. One entry per CDR3 protein, called by TCRdb with MiXCR from the RT-PCR reads. The table has roughly 700,000 distinct CDR3 sequences, about 15% seen once; the top ten hold approximately 7%. The specimen was PBMCs from blood, collected around 15 days before vaccination. Receptors originate from a man aged 50 or older who received an inactivated influenza vaccine. The CDR3 runs from the conserved cysteine through the conserved F or W. The D gene is left open where the match is weak. Clone size appears in some rows only: once, few, many, or a class for an expanded clone.

d_call,j_call,clone_size,v_call,cdr3_nt,cdr3_aa
TRBD1,TRBJ2-5,.,TRBV6-5,TGTGCCAGCAGTTACTCGCCGACAGGGGCCCTCCAGAAGACCCAGTACTTC,CASSYSPTGALQKTQYF
TRBD1,TRBJ2-5,many,TRBV5-5,TGTGCCAGCAGCCGCCCGGGACAGGGGCTAGAGACCCAGTACTTC,CASSRPGQGLETQYF
.,TRBJ2-5,many,TRBV29-1,TGCAGCGTTGGTCCCAGGGGTAGTCCAGAGACCCAGTACTTC,CSVGPRGSPETQYF
.,TRBJ1-1,few,TRBV2,TGTGCCAGCAACTCGGGGGGGGGAACTGAAGCTTTCTTT,CASNSGGGTEAFF
.,TRBJ2-7,few,TRBV11-2,TGTGCCAGCAGCAAAATGTCCGGTTCAAGAGGCGACGAGCAGTACTTC,CASSKMSGSRGDEQYF
.,TRBJ2-1,many,TRBV7-9,TGTGCCAGCAGCTTGGAAGGGACTGAGCAGTTCTTC,CASSLEGTEQFF
TRBD1,TRBJ2-4,few,TRBV12-3/TRBV12-4,TGTGCCAGCAGCACGGGTTTGGGACAGGGCGCAGTCATTCAGTACTTC,CASSTGLGQGAVIQYF
TRBD1,TRBJ2-7,.,TRBV29-1,TGCAGCGTTAAGGGACAGGGCTACGAGCAGTACTTC,CSVKGQGYEQYF
.,TRBJ1-2,.,TRBV30,TGTGCCTGGGCCCGACAGGCTGGGGGCTACACCTTC,CAWARQAGGYTF
.,TRBJ2-2,few,TRBV6-2/TRBV6-3,TGTGCCGCAAACGACGGGAGTGACACCGGGGAGCTGTTTTTT,CAANDGSDTGELFF
TRBD1,TRBJ2-5,.,TRBV7-9,TGTGCCAGCAGCTTAATGGGACAGCTTCAAGAGACCCAGTACTTC,CASSLMGQLQETQYF
.,TRBJ2-1,.,TRBV4-1,TGCGCCAGCAGCCAAGATCCGGGTTGGAACAATGAGCAGTTCTTC,CASSQDPGWNNEQFF
.,TRBJ2-2,many,TRBV6-2/TRBV6-3,TGTGCCAGCAGTACTCGGGTTACGAACACCGGGGAGCTGTTTTTT,CASSTRVTNTGELFF
.,TRBJ2-1,.,TRBV4-2,TGTGCCAGCAGCCGCATCCCGAGTCGCACCATCTACAATGAGCAGTTCTTC,CASSRIPSRTIYNEQFF
.,TRBJ2-5,.,TRBV20-1,TGCAGTGCTAGAGGGCATCAGGGATCAGAGACCCAGTACTTC,CSARGHQGSETQYF
TRBD1,TRBJ1-4,many,TRBV7-8,TGTGCCAGCTGCTGGGACAGGGTCACAACTAATGAAAAACTGTTTTTT,CASCWDRVTTNEKLFF
TRBD2,TRBJ2-1,.,TRBV7-3,TGTGCCAGCAGCTTAAGGGGCGCGGGAGGTTCGCATGAGCAGTTCTTC,CASSLRGAGGSHEQFF
.,TRBJ2-3,once,TRBV6-1,TGTGCCAGCAGTCCCATGTTTTCTCGGGCGGATACGCAGTATTTT,CASSPMFSRADTQYF
.,TRBJ2-7,few,TRBV6-2/TRBV6-3,TGTGCCAGCACTGCCCGCCGGGACAACTACGAGCAGTACTTC,CASTARRDNYEQYF
.,TRBJ2-5,few,TRBV28,TGTGCCAGCAGTTTTTATAACCTTCGGTGGGAGACCCAGTACTTC,CASSFYNLRWETQYF
.,TRBJ2-1,.,TRBV2,TGTGCCAGCAATCTAGCGCTGAGCTCCTACAATGAGCAGTTCTTC,CASNLALSSYNEQFF
.,TRBJ1-6,many,TRBV12-3/TRBV12-4,TGTGCCAGCAGTTTGAGCAATTCACCCCTCCACTTT,CASSLSNSPLHF
.,TRBJ2-7,.,TRBV20-1,TGCAGTGCTAGTTCAGGGACGAGGGACGAGCAGTACTTC,CSASSGTRDEQYF
.,TRBJ1-6,few,TRBV6-5,TGTGCCAGCAATAGACAGAATTCACCCCTCCACTTT,CASNRQNSPLHF
.,TRBJ2-3,few,TRBV12-3/TRBV12-4,TGTGCCAGCAGTTTATTGAGGGCGGCGCAGTATTTT,CASSLLRAAQYF
.,TRBJ2-3,.,TRBV30,TGTGCCTGGAGTGCAGCCGGGTACACAGATACGCAGTATTTT,CAWSAAGYTDTQYF
.,TRBJ2-1,.,TRBV24-1,TGTGCCACCAGTGATTTAGGGGAGGAGTTCTTC,CATSDLGEEFF
TRBD1,TRBJ1-5,.,TRBV12-3/TRBV12-4,TGTGCCAGCAGTTTTAAGGGGGCTGGCAATCAGCCCCAGCATTTT,CASSFKGAGNQPQHF
.,TRBJ2-2,.,TRBV2,TGTGCCAGCAGTCTGATTGGGACCGATAACACCGGGGAGCTGTTTTTT,CASSLIGTDNTGELFF
.,TRBJ1-5,few,TRBV7-9,TGTGCCAGCAGCCCTTTAACACCTTTTAGCAATCAGCCCCAGCATTTT,CASSPLTPFSNQPQHF
TRBD2,TRBJ2-7,.,TRBV7-2,TGTGCCAGCAGCTTAACCCGGGAGGGGGGCGAGCAGTACTTC,CASSLTREGGEQYF